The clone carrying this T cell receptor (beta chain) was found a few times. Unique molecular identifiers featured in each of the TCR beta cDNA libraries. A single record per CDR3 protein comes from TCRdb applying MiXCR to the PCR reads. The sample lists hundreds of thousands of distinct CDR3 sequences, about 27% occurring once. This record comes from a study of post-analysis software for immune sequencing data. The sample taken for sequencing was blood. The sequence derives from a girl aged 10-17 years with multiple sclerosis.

The CDR3 DNA follows: TGTGCCAGCAGTTTAATCGGGGGAAACTATGGCTACACCTTC. It codes for CASSLIGGNYGYTF. The chain carries TRBV12-3 or TRBV12-4 and TRBJ1-2; possibly TRBD1 for D (5 bases). V lost 2 bases and J 2 bases, leaving 9 bases between the germline ends. The CDR3 runs to 14 residues.